Given below is one T cell receptor beta chain in context. The antigen is unknown. The V end lost 1 base, the J end lost 2 bases, and 6 bases lay between the germline ends. Germline CDR1 and CDR2: KGHDR and SFDVKD. The CDR3 consists of 14 residues. These data belong to a study of T cell responses to AZD1222 COVID-19 vaccine. Pooled together were second doses at about 4 or about 12 weeks. Study-wide points: Clonal diversity was possibly underestimated, and the donors were mostly white British, with more females. At 160-218 and 743-854, vaccine-associated CD4 TCRs were dominant, and they spanned spike. Seropositive status at baseline applied to only a handful of AZD1222 recipients.

The table came from immunoSEQ multiplex PCR; TCRdb's copy has only in-frame clones and leaves some out. The top ten clones hold more than 3% of a sample with under 170,000 clones, more than 85% of them seen once. The chain uses TRBV24-1 and TRBJ2-3, with D uncertain. This sequence originates from an adult who received the AZD1222 COVID-19 vaccine. The source material was peripheral blood, sampled 28 days after the second AZD1222 dose. The chain's CDR3 is CATSDFPYTDTQYF. The CDR3 DNA reads TGTGCCACCAGTGATTTCCCCTACACAGATACGCAGTATTTT.